A selection of T cell receptor beta chains follows, all from one sample in a study of circulating tumor DNA in untreated peripheral T-cell lymphoma. TCRdb keeps only in-frame clones here, not all; method: immunoSEQ multiplex PCR. Altogether 5,000 or so clones are present, roughly two thirds being singletons, with the ten largest covering 47%. The sample comprised tumor tissue. These receptors all come from a human donor with peripheral T-cell lymphoma. Each CDR3 is given with its conserved first and last residue. The D gene is left open where the match is weak. Only part of the rows carry a size: once, few, many, or a class if the clone is expanded.

>few|NA|TRBJ2-2|TRBV11-3
TGTGCCAGCAGCTTGGTAGGGATGGGGACCGGGGAGCTGTTTTTT
CASSLVGMGTGELFF
>few|NA|TRBJ2-6|TRBV19
TGTGCCACGCGACGGGAGGGGGCGACGCGTGGGGCCAACGTCCTGACTTTC
CATRREGATRGANVLTF
>NA|NA|TRBJ2-1|TRBV11-3
TGTGCCAGCAGCTTAAACTCTCTCTCCTACAATGAGCAGTTCTTC
CASSLNSLSYNEQFF
>NA|NA|TRBJ2-1|TRBV28
TGTGCCAGCAGTTTATTAGCGGCGAGCTCCTATAATGAGCAGTTCTTC
CASSLLAASSYNEQFF
>NA|NA|TRBJ2-2|TRBV12-2
TGTGCCGGGACTAGCGGGAGGGGCACCGGGGAGCTGTTTTTT
CAGTSGRGTGELFF
>NA|NA|TRBJ2-2|TRBV18
TGTGCCAGCTCATCCGGACAGCCCACCGGGGAGCTGTTTTTT
CASSSGQPTGELFF
>few|NA|TRBJ1-2|TRBV14
TGTGCCAGCAGCCCCTACGGGGGGGGCTATGGCTACACCTTC
CASSPYGGGYGYTF
>NA|TRBD1|TRBJ1-2|TRBV9
TGTGCCAGTAACGGACAGGACTATGGCTACACCTTT
CASNGQDYGYTF
>once|TRBD2|TRBJ2-5|TRBV29-1
TGCAGCGTCCTGCCGGCACTAGCGTACCAAGAGACCCAGTACTTC
CSVLPALAYQETQYF
>NA|TRBD1|TRBJ1-1|TRBV28
TGTGCCAGCAGTTCAAGGACAGGGAGGGACACTGAAGCTTTCTTT
CASSSRTGRDTEAFF